One T cell receptor beta chain is described in this entry. Its specificity is not known. Over chemoradiotherapy, repertoires were sampled more than once. Using immunoSEQ multiplex PCR, the repertoire was profiled, and TCRdb retains in-frame clones only, with some absent. This table holds around 24,000 clones, more than 75% found once. This entry belongs to a study of chemoradiotherapy in HPV16-positive cancers. Study background: Functional T-cell assays on a couple of HPV16-positive patients' cells defined candidate HPV-specific clones and common TCR motifs. Study-level results: During treatment, candidate HPV-specific clones and E7-related motifs expanded in tumor.

Germline CDR1 is LGHNA and CDR2 is YNFKEQ. The V end lost 1 base, the J end lost 2 bases, and 6 bases lay between the germline ends. The length of the CDR3 is 15 residues. The sequence was obtained from a human donor with HPV-associated anogenital cancer. The source material was blood, sampled from a patient who underwent chemoradiotherapy. The chain employs TRBV4-2 and TRBJ2-6; D is unclear. CDR3 region: CASSQAEPGANVLTF. The CDR3 DNA is TGTGCCAGCAGCCAAGCCGAACCTGGGGCCAACGTCCTGACTTTC.